The entry that follows covers one TCR beta chain sequence. Germline trimming cut 4 bases from V and 4 bases from J; bases unmatched to any gene: 10. Germline-derived CDR1 and CDR2 are SGHRS and YFSETQ. The CDR3 sequence is 16 residues long. The data stem from a study of blood T cell repertoires in COVID-19. The protocol was immunoSEQ multiplex PCR, while the TCRdb copy is restricted to in-frame clones and leaves out a portion. Seen here are 200,000 to 250,000 clones, 75% to 90% observed once, and the top ten hold 5.2%. The rearrangement joins TRBV5-1 to TRBJ2-1; 8 positions agree with TRBD1. Material: peripheral blood. The source of this sequence is a woman aged 70-85 years with COVID-19, enrolled during active disease. The CDR3 loop reads CASSPTGQGLYNEQFF. CDR3 in DNA: TGCGCCAGCAGCCCGACCGGACAGGGACTTTACAATGAGCAGTTCTTC.